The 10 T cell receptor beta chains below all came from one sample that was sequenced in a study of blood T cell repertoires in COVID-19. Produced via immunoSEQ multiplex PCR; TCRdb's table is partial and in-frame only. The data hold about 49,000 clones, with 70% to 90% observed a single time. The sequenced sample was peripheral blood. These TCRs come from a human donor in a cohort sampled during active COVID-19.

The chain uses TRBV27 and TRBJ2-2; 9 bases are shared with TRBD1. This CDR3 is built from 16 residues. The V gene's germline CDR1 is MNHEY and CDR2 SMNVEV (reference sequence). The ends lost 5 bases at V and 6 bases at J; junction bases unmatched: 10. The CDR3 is CASSLPSGTGPGELFF. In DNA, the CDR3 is TGTGCCAGCAGTCTCCCATCCGGGACAGGGCCCGGGGAGCTGTTTTTT.

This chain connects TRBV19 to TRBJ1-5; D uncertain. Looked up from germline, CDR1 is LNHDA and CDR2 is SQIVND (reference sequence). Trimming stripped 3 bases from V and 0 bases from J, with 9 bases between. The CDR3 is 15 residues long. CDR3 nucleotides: TGTGCCAGTAGTATGGTGGGCATTAGCAATCAGCCCCAGCATTTT. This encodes CASSMVGISNQPQHF.

CDR3 protein: CASTTGQGVGETQYF. For the CDR3, the DNA is TGTGCCAGCACCACGGGACAGGGGGTTGGAGAGACCCAGTACTTC. V and J are TRBV6-5 and TRBJ2-5; 11 positions match TRBD1. Germline CDR1 is MNHEY and CDR2 is SVGAGI. The V and J ends lost 7 bases and 4 bases, in that order; junction bases with no gene match: 8. The CDR3 contains 15 residues.

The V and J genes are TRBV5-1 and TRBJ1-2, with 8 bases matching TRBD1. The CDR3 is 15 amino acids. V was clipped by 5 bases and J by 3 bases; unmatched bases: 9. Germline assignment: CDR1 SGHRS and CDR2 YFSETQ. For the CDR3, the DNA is TGCGCCAGCAGTAACGGACAGGGAGGGGACTATGGCTACACCTTC. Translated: CASSNGQGGDYGYTF.

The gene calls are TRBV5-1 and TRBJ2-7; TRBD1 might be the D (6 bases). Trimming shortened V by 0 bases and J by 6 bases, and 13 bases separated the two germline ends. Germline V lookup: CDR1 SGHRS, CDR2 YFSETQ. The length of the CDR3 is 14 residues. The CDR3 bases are TGCGCCAGCAGCTTGGTGCCAGGGGTGGGCGAGCAGTACTTC. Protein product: CASSLVPGVGEQYF.

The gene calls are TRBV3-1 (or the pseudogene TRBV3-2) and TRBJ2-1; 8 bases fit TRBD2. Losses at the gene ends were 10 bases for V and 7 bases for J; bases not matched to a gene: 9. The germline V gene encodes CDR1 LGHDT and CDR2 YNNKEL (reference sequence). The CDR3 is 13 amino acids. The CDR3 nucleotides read TGTGCCACCTCGGGAGGGGCACGGAATGAGCAGTTCTTC. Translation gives CATSGGARNEQFF.

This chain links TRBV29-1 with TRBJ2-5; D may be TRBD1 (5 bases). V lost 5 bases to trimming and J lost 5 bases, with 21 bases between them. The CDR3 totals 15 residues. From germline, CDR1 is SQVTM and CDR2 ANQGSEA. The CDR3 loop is CSVLKQELLGETQYF. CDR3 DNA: TGCAGCGTTCTTAAACAGGAACTCCTGGGGGAGACCCAGTACTTC.

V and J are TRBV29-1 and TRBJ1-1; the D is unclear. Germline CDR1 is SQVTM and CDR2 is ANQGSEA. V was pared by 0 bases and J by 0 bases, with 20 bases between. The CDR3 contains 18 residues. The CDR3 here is CSVEDAGRRGVMNTEAFF. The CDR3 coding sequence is TGCAGCGTTGAAGACGCAGGTCGGCGGGGTGTTATGAACACTGAAGCTTTCTTT.

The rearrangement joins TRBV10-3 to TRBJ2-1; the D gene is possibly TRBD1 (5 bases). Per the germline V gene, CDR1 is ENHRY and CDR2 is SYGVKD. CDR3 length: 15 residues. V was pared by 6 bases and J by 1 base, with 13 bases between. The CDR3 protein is CAISTDSLSYNEQFF. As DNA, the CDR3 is TGTGCCATCAGCACTGACAGTTTATCCTACAATGAGCAGTTCTTC.

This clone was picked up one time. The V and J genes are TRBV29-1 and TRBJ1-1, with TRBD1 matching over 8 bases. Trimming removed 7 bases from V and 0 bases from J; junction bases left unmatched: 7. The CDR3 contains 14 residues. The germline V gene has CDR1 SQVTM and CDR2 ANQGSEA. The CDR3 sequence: CSGTQGAMNTEAFF. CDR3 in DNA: TGCAGCGGAACCCAGGGGGCCATGAACACTGAAGCTTTCTTT.